Below are 6 T cell receptor beta chains sequenced from a single sample in a study of T cells after yellow fever vaccination. MiXCR was run by TCRdb on the 5' RACE reads, yielding one entry per CDR3 protein. This sample has 300,000 to 400,000 distinct CDR3 sequences, with 8.5% to 9% found just once. This specimen was PBMCs, taken on the day of the first yellow fever vaccination. The origin of the receptors is a man aged 18-30 years who received the YFV17D yellow fever vaccine.

Only a few counts were recorded for this clonotype. V gene TRBV4-1 combines with J gene TRBJ2-6; 9 positions match TRBD1. The V and J ends lost 4 bases and 4 bases, in that order; junction bases with no gene match: 8. This CDR3 contains 17 residues. Germline V gene sequence: CDR1 MGHRA, CDR2 YSYEKL. CDR3 DNA: TGCGCCAGCAGCCGAACGGGACAGGGAATAGGGGCCAACGTCCTGACTTTC. Translating gives CASSRTGQGIGANVLTF.

The genes are TRBV9 and TRBJ2-5, with D perhaps TRBD2 (6 bases). Germline V CDR1 and CDR2: SGDLS, YYNGEE. Trimming cost V 0 bases and J 7 bases, with 10 bases left between them. The CDR3 totals 13 residues. The CDR3 loop is CASSVGREATQYF. The CDR3 DNA sequence: TGTGCCAGCAGCGTAGGCAGGGAGGCGACCCAGTACTTC.

The rearrangement joins TRBV15 to TRBJ1-2; D is ambiguous. The CDR3 length is 13 residues. The ends were cut back, 5 bases at V and 4 bases at J, with 11 bases in the middle. Germline V gene sequence: CDR1 LNHNV, CDR2 YYDKDF (reference sequence). This chain's CDR3 is CATSDDGSYGYTF. The CDR3 region has the DNA TGTGCCACCAGCGACGATGGTTCCTATGGCTACACCTTC.

This clonotype was seen ten or more times. The rearrangement uses TRBV3-1 and TRBJ2-7; 10 nucleotides match TRBD2. CDR1 and CDR2 from the germline V gene are LGHDT and YNNKEL (reference sequence). CDR3 length equals 16 residues. Trimming cost V 7 bases and J 5 bases; bases outside gene matches: 14. CDR3 coding DNA: TGTGCCAGCAACCCGTCGTATAGCGGGGGGCCGCACGAGCAGTACTTC. Protein: CASNPSYSGGPHEQYF.

The CDR3 DNA reads TGTGCCAGTAGGAGTTTGGGGGCCCAGCATTTT. Its protein is CASRSLGAQHF. The J gene is TRBJ1-5, the V gene TRBV19, with a tentative D call TRBD1 (5 bases). Germline V gene data show CDR1 as LNHDA and CDR2 as SQIVND (reference sequence). Trimming stripped 6 bases from V and 11 bases from J, with 11 bases between. The CDR3 is 11 amino acids.

The chain has TRBV6-5 and TRBJ1-1, with TRBD1 matching over 9 bases. This CDR3 is built from 14 residues. Germline CDR1 reads MNHEY; CDR2 reads SVGAGI. Trimming at V came to 4 bases and at J to 5 bases, leaving 5 bases not matched to a gene. The CDR3 DNA reads as TGTGCCAGCAGTTTGAGACAGGGGGAGACTGAAGCTTTCTTT. This encodes CASSLRQGETEAFF.